This TCR beta chain was sequenced during a study of blood T cell repertoires in COVID-19. Overall study context: Material from acute and convalescent COVID-19 was sourced from the United States, Italy and Spain.

The age range of participants was about 18 to 89 years, with residence in more than 20 US areas. Profiling relied on immunoSEQ multiplex PCR, and the TCRdb table lists in-frame clones only, not all of them. This table holds hundreds of thousands of clones, 70% to 90% found once. The ends were cut back, 1 base at V and 4 bases at J, with 13 bases in the middle. The V gene's germline CDR1 is LGHNA and CDR2 YSLEER. The CDR3 sequence is 15 residues long. J is TRBJ1-1 and V is TRBV4-3; D possibly corresponds to TRBD1 (5 bases). The sequencing input was PBMCs or T cells enriched from blood (not recorded which). The sequence derives from a woman aged 50 to 60 in a cohort exposed to, infected with or recovered from COVID-19 (not recorded which). CDR3 nucleotide sequence: TGCGCCAGCAGCCAAGGGCAGGGTCTCGTCACTGAAGCTTTCTTT. This gives the protein CASSQGQGLVTEAFF.